These 30 T cell receptor beta chains were all obtained from the same sample, sequenced in a study of control samples from healthy donors and cancer patients. Generated by immunoSEQ multiplex PCR, the TCRdb table keeps only in-frame clones and is missing some. The sample yields under 100,000 clones, 85% to 95% seen once. The sequencing input was blood. These receptors were collected from a woman in her 30s in good health.

V usage is TRBV6-5 and J usage is TRBJ1-1; the match to TRBD1 covers 8 bases. The CDR3 is 13 amino acids. Trimming at V came to 6 bases and at J to 5 bases, leaving 5 bases not matched to a gene. Germline V gives CDR1 MNHEY, CDR2 SVGAGI. CDR3 loop: CASSLGQGTEAFF. DNA of the CDR3: TGTGCCAGCAGCCTTGGACAGGGTACTGAAGCTTTCTTT.

The chain recombines TRBV2 with TRBJ1-1, with D unresolved. V lost 4 bases to trimming and J lost 8 bases, with 8 bases between them. The germline V gene has CDR1 SNHLY and CDR2 FYNNEI. The CDR3 loop spans 11 amino acids. The CDR3: CASSVAPEAFF. DNA of the CDR3: TGTGCCAGCAGTGTCGCACCAGAAGCTTTCTTT. Looking up the rest from reference TRBV2 and TRBJ1-1 gives the full variable domain: EPEVTQTPSHQVTQMGQEVILRCVPISNHLYFYWYRQILGQKVEFLVSFYNNEISEKSEIFDDQFSVERPDGSNFTLKIRSTKLEDSAMYFCASSVAPEAFFGQGTRLTVV.

The table lists this clone with a few counts. The CDR3 loop reads CASSYGGATDTQYF. CDR3 nucleotide sequence: TGTGCCAGCAGTTACGGGGGGGCCACAGATACGCAGTATTTT. V gene TRBV6-2 or TRBV6-3 combines with J gene TRBJ2-3; perhaps TRBD2 as D (7 bases). CDR3 length: 14 amino acids. Germline CDR1 reads MNHEY; CDR2 reads SVGEGT. V lost 2 bases to trimming and J lost 2 bases, with 8 bases between them.

This chain connects TRBV4-2 to TRBJ2-1; 7 bases fit TRBD1. V lost 4 bases and J lost 4; bases outside the gene matches: 7. The CDR3 is 15 residues long. Germline V gene lookup returns CDR1 LGHNA and CDR2 YNFKEQ. Here the CDR3 reads CASSLRDSTYNEQFF. CDR3 bases: TGTGCCAGCAGCCTCCGGGACAGTACTTACAATGAGCAGTTCTTC.

The genes are TRBV29-1 and TRBJ2-2; 8 bases line up with TRBD2. Germline values: CDR1 SQVTM, CDR2 ANQGSEA. The trim removed 5 bases at V and 3 bases at J, leaving 8 bases unmatched. The CDR3 is 15 amino acids. The CDR3 protein is CSVLVQAGDTGELFF. The CDR3 DNA reads as TGCAGCGTTCTAGTGCAAGCGGGAGACACCGGGGAGCTGTTTTTT.

The chain combines TRBV14 with TRBJ1-2; TRBD1 might be the D (6 bases). Trimming removed 3 bases at V and 2 bases at J, with 10 bases between. There are 14 residues in the CDR3. Germline V gene lookup returns CDR1 SGHDN and CDR2 FVKESK. This chain's CDR3 is CASSHRGVNYGYTF. Here the CDR3 DNA reads TGTGCCAGCAGCCACAGGGGCGTAAACTATGGCTACACCTTC.

The chain is built from TRBV30 and TRBJ1-2; D remains ambiguous. The CDR3 spans 18 residues. Germline V lookup: CDR1 GTSNPN, CDR2 SVGIG (reference sequence). Trimming shortened V by 2 bases and J by 0 bases, and 22 bases separated the two germline ends. The chain's CDR3 is CAWSKSRVRKPPNYGYTF. CDR3 bases: TGTGCCTGGAGTAAAAGTAGAGTCCGAAAACCCCCTAACTATGGCTACACCTTC. The full variable domain, in which reference TRBV30 and TRBJ1-2 provide the parts outside the CDR3, is SQTIHQWPATLVQPVGSPLSLECTVEGTSNPNLYWYRQAAGRGLQLLFYSVGIGQISSEVPQNLSASRPQDRQFILSSKKLLLSDSGFYLCAWSKSRVRKPPNYGYTFGSGTRLTVV.

This clone was found once. The V call is TRBV24-1, the J call TRBJ2-3; TRBD2 aligns across 7 bases. Losses at the gene ends were 9 bases for V and 5 bases for J; bases not matched to a gene: 7. The CDR3 sequence is 13 residues long. Germline CDR1 is KGHDR and CDR2 is SFDVKD. The CDR3: CATGGDWLDTQYF. The CDR3 bases are TGTGCCACCGGGGGGGATTGGTTAGATACGCAGTATTTT.

This sequence joins TRBV4-1 and TRBJ2-6, with D possibly TRBD1 on 5 matching bases. The CDR3 has 16 residues. V was shortened by 0 bases and J by 2 bases, with 8 bases between the two germline ends. Germline V gene sequence: CDR1 MGHRA, CDR2 YSYEKL. CDR3 residues: CASSQDIGAGANVLTF. Here the CDR3 DNA reads TGCGCCAGCAGCCAAGATATAGGGGCTGGGGCCAACGTCCTGACTTTC.

This clone appeared once. The V gene is TRBV5-5, the J gene TRBJ2-7; D is undetermined. V was trimmed by 4 bases and J by 4 bases, leaving 12 bases between them. There are 13 residues in the CDR3. The germline CDR1 and CDR2 sequences are SGHKS and YYEKEE (reference sequence). CDR3 sequence reads: CASSPPARYEQYF. The CDR3 DNA is TGTGCCAGCAGCCCCCCTGCGCGATACGAGCAGTACTTC.

The rearrangement joins TRBV7-6 to TRBJ1-1; TRBD1 might be the D (6 bases). Germline loops: CDR1 SGHVS, CDR2 FNYEAQ. The CDR3 extends over 16 amino acids. With 1 base removed from V and 4 bases from J, the gap between germline ends came to 16 bases. The CDR3 sequence: CASSLGRVGRGTEAFF. As DNA, the CDR3 is TGTGCCAGCAGCTTAGGGCGGGTAGGCAGGGGCACTGAAGCTTTCTTT. Filled out from reference TRBV7-6 and TRBJ1-1, the complete variable domain reads GAGVSQSPRYKVTKRGQDVALRCDPISGHVSLYWYRQALGQGPEFLTYFNYEAQQDKSGLPNDRFSAERPEGSISTLTIQRTEQRDSAMYRCASSLGRVGRGTEAFFGQGTRLTVV.

V and J are TRBV7-2 and TRBJ2-3; 7 nucleotides agree with TRBD1. With V trimmed by 9 bases and J by 1 base, 4 bases remained unmatched. CDR1 and CDR2 (germline): SGHTA, FQGNSA. The CDR3 runs 13 residues. The CDR3 nucleotides read TGTGCCAGGGGAACAGGGGGCACAGATACGCAGTATTTT. Amino acids: CARGTGGTDTQYF.

The chain joins TRBV2 to TRBJ1-5; D is unresolved. The germline CDR1 and CDR2 sequences are SNHLY and FYNNEI. The CDR3 has 13 amino acids. V was cut by 3 bases and J by 5 bases, with 8 bases left in between. The CDR3 DNA reads as TGTGCCAGCAGTGACTCATCCCATCAGCCCCAGCATTTT. Translating it yields CASSDSSHQPQHF. Using reference TRBV2 and TRBJ1-5 for the parts outside the CDR3, the full variable domain is EPEVTQTPSHQVTQMGQEVILRCVPISNHLYFYWYRQILGQKVEFLVSFYNNEISEKSEIFDDQFSVERPDGSNFTLKIRSTKLEDSAMYFCASSDSSHQPQHFGDGTRLSIL.

J is TRBJ2-3 and V is TRBV19; D is ambiguous. V was pared by 3 bases and J by 3 bases, with 7 bases between. The CDR3 contains 13 residues. Looked up from germline, CDR1 is LNHDA and CDR2 is SQIVND (reference sequence). The CDR3 is CASSISLTDTQYF. The CDR3 DNA reads TGTGCCAGTAGTATCTCCCTTACAGATACGCAGTATTTT.

The chain joins TRBV25-1 to TRBJ1-1; D is unresolved. V dropped 3 bases and J dropped 4 bases, with 15 bases sitting between them. This CDR3 is 15 amino acids long. The germline V gene has CDR1 MGHDK and CDR2 SYGVNS. The CDR3 here is CASSDLRTSGTEAFF. The CDR3, as DNA: TGTGCCAGCAGTGACCTCAGGACCTCAGGCACTGAAGCTTTCTTT.

This chain links TRBV27 with TRBJ1-6; 10 nucleotides agree with TRBD1. There are 15 residues in the CDR3. Germline V gene data show CDR1 as MNHEY and CDR2 as SMNVEV (reference sequence). V was pared by 2 bases and J by 7 bases, with 2 bases of the junction left unmatched. The CDR3 region has the DNA TGTGCCAGCAGTTTAAGGACAGGGGGGAATTCACCCCTCCACTTT. Protein sequence: CASSLRTGGNSPLHF.

This clone was seen a handful of times. This chain links TRBV27 with TRBJ1-3; D gene ambiguous. Trimming stripped 0 bases from V and 0 bases from J, with 9 bases between. The CDR3 runs 16 residues. CDR1 is MNHEY, CDR2 SMNVEV, per germline (reference sequence). The CDR3 spells CASSLSSPLSGNTIYF. CDR3 nucleotide sequence: TGTGCCAGCAGTTTATCCAGTCCGCTCTCTGGAAACACCATATATTTT.

This clone was seen once. The chain recombines TRBV18 with TRBJ1-1; D is uncertain. Germline assignment: CDR1 KGHSH and CDR2 LQKENI. Trimming shortened V by 3 bases and J by 7 bases, and 12 bases separated the two germline ends. CDR3 length: 13 amino acids. Here the CDR3 reads CASSPIESVEAFF. The CDR3 coding sequence is TGTGCCAGCTCACCCATTGAGTCAGTTGAAGCTTTCTTT.

This clone has more than one count but fewer than ten. The V call is TRBV5-6, the J call TRBJ2-1, with D possibly TRBD2 on 6 matching bases. Trimming removed 8 bases at V and 4 bases at J, with 19 bases between. Germline CDR1 reads SGHDT; CDR2 reads YYEEEE. There are 15 residues in the CDR3. The CDR3 DNA reads as TGTGCCAGTTCTAATCCGGGAGACTTTTACAATGAGCAGTTCTTC. As protein: CASSNPGDFYNEQFF.

As concerns this clone: Other DNA sequences from this sample encode an identical CDR3 as well. The rearrangement links TRBV18 to TRBJ1-1; no definite D call. CDR3 length equals 13 residues. The V gene's germline CDR1 is KGHSH and CDR2 LQKENI. V was clipped by 4 bases and J by 1 base, with 7 bases between them. The chain's CDR3 is CASSRTENTEAFF. CDR3 sequence (DNA): TGTGCCAGCTCACGTACAGAGAACACTGAAGCTTTCTTT.

The rearrangement joins TRBV19 to TRBJ2-4, with TRBD1 matching 9 bases. J lost 6 bases, V lost 0 bases, and 3 bases had no gene match. Germline V lookup: CDR1 LNHDA, CDR2 SQIVND (reference sequence). The CDR3 is made up of 15 amino acids. This CDR3 reads CASSIDPGQGNIQYF. CDR3 nucleotides: TGTGCCAGTAGTATAGATCCGGGACAGGGAAACATTCAGTACTTC.

The chain employs TRBV5-1 and TRBJ1-2, with TRBD1 identical over 9 bases. V lost 0 bases, J lost 6 bases, and 3 bases stayed unmatched. Germline V gene lookup returns CDR1 SGHRS and CDR2 YFSETQ. The length of the CDR3 is 14 residues. The CDR3 region has the DNA TGCGCCAGCAGCTTGGGTTGGGACAGGGATGGCTACACCTTC. Encoded protein: CASSLGWDRDGYTF.

The genes are TRBV18 and TRBJ1-1; a possible D gene is TRBD1 (5 bases). The CDR3 is 16 amino acids. The V end was cut by 2 bases, the J end by 0 bases, with 13 bases between. Germline CDR1 and CDR2: KGHSH and LQKENI. CDR3 nucleotide sequence: TGTGCCAGCTCACCATTTTCGACAGCTATGAACACTGAAGCTTTCTTT. This sequence encodes CASSPFSTAMNTEAFF.

The CDR3 bases are TGTGCCAGCAGCCAAGGACAGGGCTCATATGGCTACACCTTC. This codes for CASSQGQGSYGYTF. V is TRBV3-1 (or the pseudogene TRBV3-2) and J is TRBJ1-2; 7 bases agree with TRBD1. The trim removed 1 base at V and 5 bases at J, leaving 4 bases unmatched. The CDR3 extends over 14 amino acids. Germline values: CDR1 LGHDT, CDR2 YNNKEL (reference sequence).

The gene calls are TRBV3-1 (or the pseudogene TRBV3-2) and TRBJ2-3, with D possibly TRBD2 on 5 matching bases. The CDR3 is made up of 16 amino acids. Trimming removed 0 bases at V and 2 bases at J, with 12 bases between. Germline V CDR1 and CDR2: LGHDT, YNNKEL (reference sequence). The CDR3 sequence is CASSQEWNGVTDTQYF. For the CDR3, the DNA is TGTGCCAGCAGCCAAGAGTGGAACGGGGTCACAGATACGCAGTATTTT.

This chain uses TRBV6-5 with TRBJ1-2; D perhaps matches TRBD1 (5 bases). Trimming removed 4 bases from V and 2 bases from J, with 11 bases in between. Germline-derived CDR1 and CDR2 are MNHEY and SVGAGI. The CDR3 extends over 14 amino acids. CDR3 bases: TGTGCCAGCAGTTCCCGGGACGGAAACTATGGCTACACCTTC. Protein product: CASSSRDGNYGYTF.

This clone showed up just once. This sequence joins TRBV15 and TRBJ1-1; D might be TRBD1 (6 bases). CDR1 and CDR2 (germline): LNHNV, YYDKDF (reference sequence). CDR3 length: 14 residues. Deletions cut 6 bases from V and 1 base from J, with 12 bases between. CDR3 sequence: CATRDDRQNTEAFF. DNA of the CDR3: TGTGCCACCAGGGATGACAGGCAGAACACTGAAGCTTTCTTT.

There are a few counts of this clone. The rearrangement joins TRBV6-1 to TRBJ1-5, with TRBD1 identical over 7 bases. This CDR3 has 16 amino acids. Germline CDR1 MNHNS, CDR2 SASEGT. V was pared by 1 base and J by 7 bases, with 10 bases of the junction left unmatched. CDR3 nucleotide sequence: TGTGCCAGCAGTGAAGGTGAGGGGGCCGGATGGCAGCCCCAGCATTTT. This sequence encodes CASSEGEGAGWQPQHF.

The chain is built from TRBV20-1 and TRBJ2-1; 16 bases match TRBD2. The CDR3 runs 15 residues. Trimming at V came to 3 bases and at J to 8 bases, leaving 4 bases not matched to a gene. The germline V gene has CDR1 DFQATT and CDR2 SNEGSKA (reference sequence). CDR3 sequence (DNA): TGCAGTGCTAGTGGGACTAGCGGGGGGGCGGATGAGCAGTTCTTC. Translating it yields CSASGTSGGADEQFF.

V and J are TRBV9 and TRBJ2-2; tentatively, D is TRBD1 (6 bases). The germline V gene encodes CDR1 SGDLS and CDR2 YYNGEE. Deletions cut 7 bases from V and 6 bases from J, with 16 bases between. The CDR3 is made up of 14 amino acids. In DNA, the CDR3 is TGTGCCAGCTCTTGGGGGCTAGGTTCCGGGGAGCTGTTTTTT. Its translation is CASSWGLGSGELFF.